This T cell receptor beta chain was found in a study of shared clonotypes between healthy human individuals. Study outcomes and limitations: Clonotype sharing levels among donors were expected to vary with sequencing depth.

In the authors' workflow: Filtering differed, since immunoSEQ gave only junction sequences and no quality scores. The assay was immunoSEQ multiplex PCR, and TCRdb's table has in-frame clones only and misses some. That table furnishes V, J and clone size, whereas the DNA furnished D and trimming. Here the sample spans 97,000 or so clones, around half being singletons. This clone occurred a few times. Its target is unknown. This receptor was obtained from a woman in her thirties or forties in good health. Some clones in this sample may be carry-over from other donors' samples. The sample was PBMCs.

Here the CDR3 reads CASRLSGSNEQFF. In nucleotides, the CDR3 is TGTGCCAGCAGGCTCAGCGGGAGTAATGAGCAGTTCTTC. The chain is built from TRBV27 and TRBJ2-1, with 8 bases identical to TRBD2. The V and J ends lost 6 bases and 7 bases, in that order; junction bases with no gene match: 5. The CDR3 sequence is 13 residues long. CDR1 is MNHEY, CDR2 SMNVEV, per germline (reference sequence).